A single TCR beta chain is shown here with its context. The data were produced by immunoSEQ multiplex PCR, yet TCRdb's version contains in-frame clones alone and is incomplete. Of 95,000 to 110,000 clones in the sample, approximately 88% were seen once. This record comes from a study of blood T cell repertoires in COVID-19. Trimming removed 4 bases from V and 6 bases from J; junction bases left unmatched: 10. Germline values: CDR1 SGDLS, CDR2 YYNGEE. The CDR3 length is 14 residues. The TCR comes from a human donor in a cohort sampled during active COVID-19. J is TRBJ2-7 and V is TRBV9; 7 bases are shared with TRBD1. Sequenced: peripheral blood. CDR3: CASSPGVGGGEQYV. CDR3 nucleotide sequence: TGTGCCAGCAGCCCCGGGGTAGGGGGCGGCGAGCAGTACGTC.